These 26 T cell receptor beta chains originate from one sample sequenced in a study of control samples from healthy donors and cancer patients. Clones were read by immunoSEQ multiplex PCR, and TCRdb kept only the in-frame ones, dropping some. This sample has more than 70,000 clones, with about 89% found just once. Sequences were obtained from blood. The source is a woman aged 25 to 39 in good health.

This chain links TRBV11-2 with TRBJ2-3; TRBD2 aligns across 9 bases. This CDR3 spans 19 amino acids. V lost 3 bases and J lost 6; bases outside the gene matches: 19. Germline CDR1 and CDR2: SGHAT and FQNNGV. The CDR3 loop reads CASSFSVGSVRRGGDTQYF. Here the CDR3 DNA reads TGTGCCAGCAGCTTTTCCGTCGGGTCGGTTCGGCGGGGGGGCGATACGCAGTATTTT.

The J gene is TRBJ1-1, the V gene TRBV12-3 or TRBV12-4, with 10 bases aligning to TRBD1. This CDR3 comprises 13 residues. J lost 5 bases, V lost 7 bases, and 4 bases had no gene match. The CDR3 loop reads CASMGQGNTEAFF. The CDR3, as DNA: TGTGCCAGCATGGGACAGGGGAATACTGAAGCTTTCTTT.

V usage is TRBV10-1 and J usage is TRBJ2-1; the D call may be TRBD1 or TRBD2 (5 bases each). Per germline, CDR1 WNHNN and CDR2 SYGVQD (reference sequence). The CDR3 has 14 residues. V lost 0 bases and J 3 bases, leaving 6 bases between the germline ends. In nucleotides, the CDR3 is TGCGCCAGCAGTGAGTCTGGGGGCTACAATGAGCAGTTCTTC. Amino acids: CASSESGGYNEQFF.

This chain uses TRBV4-1 with TRBJ1-3; no reliable D call. Between the trimmed V and J ends, which lost 2 bases and 0 bases, there was a span of 5 bases. This CDR3 contains 14 residues. The germline gives CDR1 MGHRA, CDR2 YSYEKL. CDR3 region: CASSQIASGNTIYF. The CDR3 DNA follows: TGCGCCAGCAGCCAAATCGCCTCTGGAAACACCATATATTTT.

This clone has just one count. This chain uses TRBV9 with TRBJ2-1; 7 bases are a match to TRBD2. The CDR3 contains 16 residues. The junction had 6 bases not matched to a gene; V was cut back by 0 bases and J by 3 bases. CDR1 SGDLS and CDR2 YYNGEE come from the germline V gene. CDR3 in amino acids: CASSVGGSIRYNEQFF. In nucleotides, the CDR3 is TGTGCCAGCAGCGTAGGCGGGAGCATACGCTACAATGAGCAGTTCTTC.

The rearrangement uses TRBV7-8 and TRBJ1-4; D is ambiguous. This CDR3 has 14 amino acids. Between the trimmed V and J ends, which lost 3 bases and 3 bases, there was a span of 8 bases. Germline V gene lookup returns CDR1 SGHVS and CDR2 FQNEAQ. This CDR3 reads CASSLGGANEKLFF. The CDR3 nucleotides read TGTGCCAGCAGCTTGGGCGGGGCTAATGAAAAACTGTTTTTT.

The chain couples TRBV6-6 to TRBJ1-5; 10 bases match TRBD1. The trim removed 5 bases at V and 2 bases at J, leaving 9 bases unmatched. CDR3 length equals 17 residues. The germline V gene encodes CDR1 MNHNY and CDR2 SVGAGI (reference sequence). The CDR3 DNA follows: TGTGCCAGCAGTCAATTGACAGGGGGCTATCGCAATCAGCCCCAGCATTTT. Translating it yields CASSQLTGGYRNQPQHF.

This chain uses TRBV30 with TRBJ1-6; D remains unclear. The CDR3 is 19 amino acids. CDR1 is GTSNPN, CDR2 SVGIG, per germline (reference sequence). V lost 3 bases to trimming and J lost 4 bases, with 25 bases between them. CDR3 nucleotides: TGTGCCTGGAGCCGTCGAGGGATCGGTCCTGCACAATATAATTCACCCCTCCACTTT. It is translated as CAWSRRGIGPAQYNSPLHF.

CDR3 nucleotides: TGTGCCATTGGGCGGGAGTTGCCCTACAATGAGCAGTTCTTC. Protein sequence: CAIGRELPYNEQFF. The chain combines TRBV10-3 with TRBJ2-1; TRBD2 agrees at 7 bases. Germline CDR1 and CDR2: ENHRY and SYGVKD. Germline trimming cut 9 bases from V and 2 bases from J; bases unmatched to any gene: 7. The CDR3 extends over 14 amino acids.

The V and J genes are TRBV21-1 and TRBJ1-4; TRBD1 was called by the table and not checked on the DNA. TRBV21-1 is reported as a pseudogene. The CDR3 has 16 amino acids. CDR3 nucleotide sequence: TGTGCCAGCAGCAAAGGGCCCGACAGGGCGACCGAAAAACTGTTTTTT. This codes for CASSKGPDRATEKLFF.

The V call is TRBV7-8, the J call TRBJ1-6, with D possibly TRBD1 on 5 matching bases. V lost 0 bases and J lost 8, with 5 bases in between. In germline, CDR1 is SGHVS, CDR2 FQNEAQ. The CDR3 consists of 13 residues. In DNA form, the CDR3 reads TGTGCCAGCAGCTTAGCGGGGGATTCACCCCTCCACTTT. Protein sequence: CASSLAGDSPLHF.

V is TRBV4-1 and J is TRBJ2-7, with unresolved D. Germline V lookup: CDR1 MGHRA, CDR2 YSYEKL. The CDR3 has 11 residues. Trimming pared 2 bases from V and 8 bases from J, leaving 7 bases between. CDR3 in amino acids: CASSQSSKQYF. CDR3 in DNA: TGCGCCAGCAGCCAAAGTAGTAAGCAGTACTTC.

V usage is TRBV3-1 (or the pseudogene TRBV3-2) and J usage is TRBJ1-2, with D perhaps TRBD1 (6 bases). The V and J ends lost 5 bases and 6 bases respectively, with 16 bases between them. CDR1 and CDR2 from the germline V gene are LGHDT and YNNKEL (reference sequence). The CDR3 is made up of 14 amino acids. The CDR3 here is CASSWVAGGNGYTF. For the CDR3, the DNA is TGTGCCAGCAGCTGGGTCGCGGGGGGCAATGGCTACACCTTC.

The chain uses TRBV18 and TRBJ1-2; unclear D gene. Trimming cost V 3 bases and J 3 bases, with 8 bases left between them. From germline, CDR1 is KGHSH and CDR2 LQKENI. CDR3 length equals 13 residues. CDR3 residues: CASSPVDYYGYTF. CDR3 DNA sequence: TGTGCCAGCTCACCTGTAGACTACTATGGCTACACCTTC.

This chain joins TRBV6-5 and TRBJ1-4; D ambiguous. V lost 8 bases to trimming and J lost 2 bases, with 9 bases between them. CDR1 and CDR2 (germline): MNHEY, SVGAGI. The CDR3 runs to 13 residues. The CDR3: CASVRQTNEKLFF. The CDR3 DNA follows: TGTGCCAGCGTCAGGCAGACTAATGAAAAACTGTTTTTT.

The rearrangement links TRBV19 to TRBJ1-5; the D is unclear. With 7 bases removed from V and 1 base from J, the gap between germline ends came to 14 bases. Germline lookup yields CDR1 LNHDA and CDR2 SQIVND (reference sequence). The CDR3 has 15 amino acids. Written as DNA, the CDR3 is TGTGCCAGTAAGGGAGACAAGACAAGCAATCAGCCCCAGCATTTT. This encodes CASKGDKTSNQPQHF.

In this sample, this clone turned up a few times. The chain links TRBV2 to TRBJ2-2; TRBD1 is a possible D gene (5 bases). The CDR3 covers 15 residues. CDR1 SNHLY and CDR2 FYNNEI come from the germline V gene. V shed 5 bases and J shed 2 bases, with 12 bases lying between them. CDR3 protein: CASSSDRFNTGELFF. CDR3 in DNA: TGTGCCAGCAGTTCCGACAGATTTAACACCGGGGAGCTGTTTTTT.

The rearrangement uses TRBV19 and TRBJ1-4; TRBD1 matches 7 bases. Germline V gene sequence: CDR1 LNHDA, CDR2 SQIVND (reference sequence). Trimming at V came to 3 bases and at J to 7 bases, leaving 8 bases not matched to a gene. The CDR3 is 15 residues long. CDR3 bases: TGTGCCAGTAGTATGGTGGACAGGTGGAGTGAAAAACTGTTTTTT. It specifies CASSMVDRWSEKLFF.

This chain links TRBV11-2 with TRBJ1-2, with D perhaps TRBD1 (6 bases). There are 17 residues in the CDR3. In germline, CDR1 is SGHAT, CDR2 FQNNGV. Trimming shortened V by 5 bases and J by 1 base, and 20 bases separated the two germline ends. The CDR3 is CASSRRTAEGSNYGYTF. The CDR3, as DNA: TGTGCCAGCAGCCGGCGGACAGCCGAGGGGAGTAACTATGGCTACACCTTC.

The chain combines TRBV12-5 with TRBJ1-2; D is perhaps TRBD1 (6 bases). Germline assignment: CDR1 LGHNT and CDR2 FRNRAP. The CDR3 consists of 13 residues. V was pared by 6 bases and J by 6 bases, with 14 bases between. CDR3 coding DNA: TGTGCTAGTGGCCAGGGGCAGGGTCATGGCTACACCTTC. Translation: CASGQGQGHGYTF.

This rearrangement joins TRBV7-9 to TRBJ2-7; D call uncertain. V lost 2 bases, J lost 6 bases, and 11 bases lay in between. The CDR3 consists of 13 residues. Germline lookup yields CDR1 SEHNR and CDR2 FQNEAQ (reference sequence). CDR3 sequence: CASSLTLGGEQYF. The CDR3 DNA reads as TGTGCCAGCAGCTTAACCTTGGGTGGCGAGCAGTACTTC.

V usage is TRBV4-1 and J usage is TRBJ1-2, with D perhaps TRBD1 (6 bases). This CDR3 region has 14 residues. Trimming cost V 1 base and J 3 bases, with 9 bases left between them. CDR1 and CDR2 (germline): MGHRA, YSYEKL. CDR3 in amino acids: CASSQAPGDYGYTF. For the CDR3, the DNA is TGCGCCAGCAGCCAAGCCCCAGGGGACTATGGCTACACCTTC.

CDR3 sequence (DNA): TGTGCCAGCAGAGAGGCAACTTTGGGGGGAAACACCATATATTTT. This codes for CASREATLGGNTIYF. The V gene is TRBV2, the J gene TRBJ1-3; D gene uncertain. Germline lookup yields CDR1 SNHLY and CDR2 FYNNEI. The CDR3 totals 15 residues. V dropped 6 bases and J dropped 4 bases, with 16 bases sitting between them.

DNA of the CDR3: TGTGCCAGCAGCCCGCGGGGGGTGCGGATGGAGACCCAGTACTTC. Its protein is CASSPRGVRMETQYF. This sequence joins TRBV5-6 and TRBJ2-5; TRBD2 matches at 8 bases. V was clipped by 4 bases and J by 5 bases; unmatched bases: 10. In germline, CDR1 is SGHDT, CDR2 YYEEEE. This CDR3 comprises 15 residues.

The genes are TRBV5-1 and TRBJ1-1; 9 bases align to TRBD1. Looked up from germline, CDR1 is SGHRS and CDR2 is YFSETQ. V lost 4 bases and J lost 4; bases outside the gene matches: 11. The CDR3 length is 16 residues. CDR3: CASSPRGDRVGTEAFF. Here the CDR3 DNA reads TGCGCCAGCAGCCCCCGGGGGGACAGGGTGGGCACTGAAGCTTTCTTT.

The CDR3 loop reads CASTSSGVQGYTF. The CDR3 nucleotides read TGTGCCAGCACTTCCTCAGGGGTACAGGGCTACACCTTC. The chain is built from TRBV28 and TRBJ1-2; TRBD1 might be the D (6 bases). CDR3 length: 13 amino acids. In germline, CDR1 is MDHEN, CDR2 SYDVKM. Trimming removed 7 bases at V and 8 bases at J, with 17 bases between.